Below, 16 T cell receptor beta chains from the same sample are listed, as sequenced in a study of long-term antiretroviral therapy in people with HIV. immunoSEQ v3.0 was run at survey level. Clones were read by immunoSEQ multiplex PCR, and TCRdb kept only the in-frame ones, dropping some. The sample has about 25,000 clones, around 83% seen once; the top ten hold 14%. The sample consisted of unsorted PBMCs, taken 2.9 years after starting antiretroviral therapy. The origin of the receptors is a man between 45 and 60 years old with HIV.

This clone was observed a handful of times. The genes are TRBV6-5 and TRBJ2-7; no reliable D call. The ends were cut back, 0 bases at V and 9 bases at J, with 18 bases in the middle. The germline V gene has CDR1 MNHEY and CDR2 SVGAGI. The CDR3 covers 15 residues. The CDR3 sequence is CASSYSKNSRAGQYF. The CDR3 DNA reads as TGTGCCAGCAGTTACTCGAAGAACTCTCGGGCCGGGCAGTACTTC.

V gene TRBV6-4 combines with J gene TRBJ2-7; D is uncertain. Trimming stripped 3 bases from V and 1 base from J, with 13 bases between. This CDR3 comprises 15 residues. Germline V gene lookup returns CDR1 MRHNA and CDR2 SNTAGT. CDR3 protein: CASSEYPGSSYEQYF. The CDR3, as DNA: TGTGCCAGCAGTGAATATCCCGGCAGTTCCTACGAGCAGTACTTC.

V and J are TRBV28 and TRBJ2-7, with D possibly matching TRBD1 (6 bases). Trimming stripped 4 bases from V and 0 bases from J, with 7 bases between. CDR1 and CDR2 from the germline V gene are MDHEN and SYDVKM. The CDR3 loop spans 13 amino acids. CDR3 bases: TGTGCCAGCAGTTCACAGGGCTCCTACGAGCAGTACTTC. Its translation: CASSSQGSYEQYF.

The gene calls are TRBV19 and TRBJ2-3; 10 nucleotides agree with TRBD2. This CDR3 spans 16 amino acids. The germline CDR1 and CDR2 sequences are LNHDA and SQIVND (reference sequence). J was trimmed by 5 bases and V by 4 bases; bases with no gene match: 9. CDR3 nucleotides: TGTGCCAGTAGTAGTTCTCCCGGGACTAGCGAAGATACGCAGTATTTT. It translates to CASSSSPGTSEDTQYF.

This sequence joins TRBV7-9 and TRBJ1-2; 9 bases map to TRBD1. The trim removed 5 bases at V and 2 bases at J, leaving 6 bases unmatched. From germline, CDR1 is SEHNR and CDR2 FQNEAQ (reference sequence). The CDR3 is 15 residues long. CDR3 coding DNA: TGTGCCAGCAGCAGCCCCGGGACAGGGAACTATGGCTACACCTTC. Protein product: CASSSPGTGNYGYTF.

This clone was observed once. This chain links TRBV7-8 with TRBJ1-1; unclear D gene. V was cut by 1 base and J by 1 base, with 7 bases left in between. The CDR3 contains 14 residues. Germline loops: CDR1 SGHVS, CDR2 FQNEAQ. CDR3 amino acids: CASSLEVSNTEAFF. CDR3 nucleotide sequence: TGTGCCAGCAGCTTAGAAGTCTCGAACACTGAAGCTTTCTTT.

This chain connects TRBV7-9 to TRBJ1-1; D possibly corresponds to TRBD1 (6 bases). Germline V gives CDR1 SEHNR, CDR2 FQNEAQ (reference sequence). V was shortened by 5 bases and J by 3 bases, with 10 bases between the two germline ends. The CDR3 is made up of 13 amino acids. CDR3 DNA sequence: TGTGCCAGCAGCCCGGACAGATACACTGAAGCTTTCTTT. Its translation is CASSPDRYTEAFF. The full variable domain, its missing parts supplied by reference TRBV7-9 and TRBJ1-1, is DTGVSQNPRHKITKRGQNVTFRCDPISEHNRLYWYRQTLGQGPEFLTYFQNEAQLEKSRLLSDRFSAERPKGSFSTLEIQRTEQGDSAMYLCASSPDRYTEAFFGQGTRLTVV.

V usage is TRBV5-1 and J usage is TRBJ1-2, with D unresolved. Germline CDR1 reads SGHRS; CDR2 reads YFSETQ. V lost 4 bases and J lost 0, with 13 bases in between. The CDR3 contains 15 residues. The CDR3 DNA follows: TGCGCCAGCAGCGTATGGACGGAAGCTAACTATGGCTACACCTTC. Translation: CASSVWTEANYGYTF.

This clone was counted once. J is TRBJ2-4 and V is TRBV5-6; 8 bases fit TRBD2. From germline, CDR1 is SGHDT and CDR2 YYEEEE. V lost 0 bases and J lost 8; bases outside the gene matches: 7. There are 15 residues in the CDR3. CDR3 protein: CASSLGASGFYIQYF. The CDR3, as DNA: TGTGCCAGCAGCTTGGGGGCTAGCGGGTTCTACATTCAGTACTTC.

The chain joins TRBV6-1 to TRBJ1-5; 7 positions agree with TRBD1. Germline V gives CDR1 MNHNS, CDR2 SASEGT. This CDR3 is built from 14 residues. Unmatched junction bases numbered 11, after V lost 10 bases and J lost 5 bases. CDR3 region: CATLGQASYQPQHF. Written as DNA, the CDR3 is TGTGCCACCCTTGGACAGGCATCATATCAGCCCCAGCATTTT.

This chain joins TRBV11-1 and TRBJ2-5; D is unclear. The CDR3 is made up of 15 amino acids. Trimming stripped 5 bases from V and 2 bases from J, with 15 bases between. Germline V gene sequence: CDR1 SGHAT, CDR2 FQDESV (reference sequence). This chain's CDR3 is CASSAPWAGQETQYF. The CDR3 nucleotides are TGTGCCAGCAGCGCGCCATGGGCCGGACAAGAGACCCAGTACTTC.

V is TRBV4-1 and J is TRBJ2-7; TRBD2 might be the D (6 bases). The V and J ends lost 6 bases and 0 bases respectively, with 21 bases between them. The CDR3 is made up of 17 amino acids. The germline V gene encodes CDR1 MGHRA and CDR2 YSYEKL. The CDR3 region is CASSQIDSGASSYEQYF. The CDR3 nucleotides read TGCGCCAGCAGTCAAATAGATTCGGGAGCTAGCTCCTACGAGCAGTACTTC.

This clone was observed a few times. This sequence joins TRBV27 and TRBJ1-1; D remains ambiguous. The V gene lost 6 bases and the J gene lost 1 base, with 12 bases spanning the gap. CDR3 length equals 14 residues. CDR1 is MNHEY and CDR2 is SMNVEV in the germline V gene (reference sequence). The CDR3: CASRLMWRNTEAFF. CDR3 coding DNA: TGTGCCAGCAGACTAATGTGGAGGAACACTGAAGCTTTCTTT.

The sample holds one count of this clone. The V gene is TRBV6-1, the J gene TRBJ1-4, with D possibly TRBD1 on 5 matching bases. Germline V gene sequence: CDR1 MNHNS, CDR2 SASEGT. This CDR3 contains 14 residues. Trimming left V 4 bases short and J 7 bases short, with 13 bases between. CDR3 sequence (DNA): TGTGCCAGCAGTGGAAGAGGGGTTAGTGAAAAACTGTTTTTT. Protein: CASSGRGVSEKLFF.

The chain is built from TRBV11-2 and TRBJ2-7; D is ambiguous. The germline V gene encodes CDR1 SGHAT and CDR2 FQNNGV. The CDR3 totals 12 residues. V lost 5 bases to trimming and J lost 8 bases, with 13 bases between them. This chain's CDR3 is CASSPHTTKQYF. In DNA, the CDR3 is TGTGCCAGCAGCCCCCACACCACCAAGCAGTACTTC.

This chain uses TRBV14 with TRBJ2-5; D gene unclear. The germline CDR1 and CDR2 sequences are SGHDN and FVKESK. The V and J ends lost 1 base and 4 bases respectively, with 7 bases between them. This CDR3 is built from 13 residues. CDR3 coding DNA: TGTGCCAGCAGCCAAGGTTTGGGAGAGACCCAGTACTTC. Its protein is CASSQGLGETQYF.